This is a list of T cell receptor beta chains from one sample in a study of blood T cells in healthy people across ages. TCRdb ran MiXCR on the 5' RACE reads and lists one entry per CDR3 protein. The table records about 800,000 distinct CDR3 sequences, 20% to 30% of them present only once. The same data also went into a second study, on T cells of mothers and their children.

The sequenced material came from blood. These receptors were taken from a boy between 5 and 17 years old in good health. The CDR3 runs from the conserved cysteine through the conserved F or W. The D gene is left open where the match is weak. Size is stated for part of the rows, as once, few or many counts, or as a class when the clone is expanded.

>TRBV12-3/TRBV12-4|few|TRBD1|TRBJ2-3
TGTGCCAGCAGCATAAGACAGGGCATAGGGAACACAGATACGCAGTATTTT
CASSIRQGIGNTDTQYF
>TRBV20-1|NA|NA|TRBJ1-2
TGCAGTGCTAGGCTACTAAAGGGGCCGCGTGGCTACACCTTC
CSARLLKGPRGYTF
>TRBV6-2/TRBV6-3|few|NA|TRBJ2-3
TGTGCCAGCAGTTACTCCTATACGCAGTATTTT
CASSYSYTQYF
>TRBV12-3/TRBV12-4|few|NA|TRBJ1-2
TGTGCCAGCAGCTTCGGCAGCATGAACTATGGCTACACCTTC
CASSFGSMNYGYTF
>TRBV29-1|few|NA|TRBJ1-2
TGCAGCGTTGAGCTCACAGGCGACTATGGCTACACCTTC
CSVELTGDYGYTF
>TRBV6-2/TRBV6-3|NA|NA|TRBJ1-5
TGTGCCAGCAGTTATGGGAAAGGGACCGACAATCAGCCCCAGCATTTT
CASSYGKGTDNQPQHF
>TRBV12-3/TRBV12-4|NA|NA|TRBJ2-5
TGTGCCAGCACTGGACTCTCTGACCAAGAGACCCAGTACTTC
CASTGLSDQETQYF
>TRBV10-3|few|TRBD2|TRBJ2-7
TGTGCCATCAGTGAACGGACTAGTGGCGACGAGCAGTACTTC
CAISERTSGDEQYF
>TRBV28|NA|NA|TRBJ1-2
TGTGCCAACAGTGAGGGGGTAGGCTATGGCTACACCTTC
CANSEGVGYGYTF
>TRBV6-1|few|NA|TRBJ1-3
TGTGCCATCCTTGGGCCCTCTGGAAACACCATATATTTT
CAILGPSGNTIYF
>TRBV20-1|NA|TRBD1|TRBJ2-6
TGCAGTGCTAGCGACAGGGCTGGGGCCAACGTCCTGACTTTC
CSASDRAGANVLTF
>TRBV12-3/TRBV12-4|NA|TRBD2|TRBJ2-7
TGTGCCAGCAGTACTAGCGGCGGCGAGCAGTACTTC
CASSTSGGEQYF
>TRBV28|few|NA|TRBJ2-7
TGTGCCAGCCACCACCAGGGGTCCAGCTACGAGCAGTACTTC
CASHHQGSSYEQYF
>TRBV20-1|NA|NA|TRBJ1-4
TGCAGTGCTAGTCCTTACAGTATCGAGAGAAAACCGTTTTTT
CSASPYSIERKPFF
>TRBV5-1|few|NA|TRBJ2-1
TGCGCCAGCAGCTCGAACAGCCTCTACAATGAGCAGTTCTTC
CASSSNSLYNEQFF
>TRBV5-4|many|NA|TRBJ2-1
TGTGCCAGCAGCTTGGTCAGCGGAGCCTACAATGAGCAGTTCTTC
CASSLVSGAYNEQFF
>TRBV14|once|NA|TRBJ2-7
TGTGTCAGCAGCCCAACAGGGAACTACGAGCAGTACTTC
CVSSPTGNYEQYF
>TRBV4-2|few|TRBD1|TRBJ2-7
TGTGCCAGCAGCCAAGAGTGGACCGGGACAGGGAGCTACGAGCAGTACTTC
CASSQEWTGTGSYEQYF
>TRBV30|few|NA|TRBJ1-2
TGTGCCTGGAGTTCATCGGGCCTTGGATATGGCTACACCTTC
CAWSSSGLGYGYTF
>TRBV12-3/TRBV12-4|few|NA|TRBJ1-2
TGTGCCAGCAGTAAATCCTCAGGGGTGAGCTATGGCTACACCTTC
CASSKSSGVSYGYTF
>TRBV29-1|once|NA|TRBJ2-1
TGCAGCGTTGTTGAACTGGATGAGCGGTTCTTC
CSVVELDERFF
>TRBV20-1|few|NA|TRBJ2-7
TGCAGTGCTAGTCCCGGGGGAACCTACGAGCAGTACTTC
CSASPGGTYEQYF
>TRBV10-3|few|NA|TRBJ1-5
TGTGCCATCAGTGGGTCGAATCAGCCCCAGCATTTT
CAISGSNQPQHF
>TRBV3-1|NA|NA|TRBJ2-7
TGTGCCAGCAGCCAAGACGAGACAGGGAGGTACGAGCAGTACTTC
CASSQDETGRYEQYF
>TRBV5-1|few|NA|TRBJ2-1
TGCGCCAGCAGCTCGGTAGCAGGGGACTCCTACAATGAGCAGTTCTTC
CASSSVAGDSYNEQFF
>TRBV7-8|NA|TRBD1|TRBJ1-5
TGTGCCAGCAGCGCGGGACAGACCCAGCATTTT
CASSAGQTQHF
>TRBV29-1|NA|TRBD2|TRBJ2-1
TGCAGCGTTGCCGCGTTTTTGGCGGGGGGGCCGGGGAATGAGCAGTTCTTC
CSVAAFLAGGPGNEQFF
>TRBV4-3|NA|NA|TRBJ2-2
TGCGCCAGCAGCCAATGGGACGCCGGGGAGCTGTTTTTT
CASSQWDAGELFF
>TRBV7-2|many|NA|TRBJ2-5
TGTGCCAGCAGCTTCTCAGGACAGTCAGGGGGGGCCCAGTACTTC
CASSFSGQSGGAQYF
>TRBV30|NA|NA|TRBJ1-4
TGTGCCATGGGACGGGAGCTTAATGAAAAACTGTTTTTT
CAMGRELNEKLFF
>TRBV29-1|few|TRBD2|TRBJ2-5
TGCAGCGTTGAGCACGGGACTAGAAAACAAGAGACCCAGTACTTC
CSVEHGTRKQETQYF
>TRBV29-1|NA|NA|TRBJ2-1
TGCAGCGTGCGGGACTACAATGAGCAGTTCTTC
CSVRDYNEQFF
>TRBV6-6|few|TRBD2|TRBJ2-1
TGTGCCAGCAGGTCCTTAGCGGGAGGCCAATACAATGAGCAGTTCTTC
CASRSLAGGQYNEQFF
>TRBV14|few|TRBD2|TRBJ2-7
TGTGCCAGCAGCGCCCGGGGGGTATCCCACGAGCAGTACTTC
CASSARGVSHEQYF
>TRBV10-3|NA|TRBD1|TRBJ2-7
TGTGCCATCAGTGACTTGGGACAGGGTAACTACGAGCAGTACTTC
CAISDLGQGNYEQYF
>TRBV4-3|few|NA|TRBJ1-1
TGCGCCAGCAGCCAAGATCTAGGATTCCCTGAAGCTTTCTTT
CASSQDLGFPEAFF
>TRBV28|NA|NA|TRBJ2-7
TGTGCCAGCAGCCAATGGGGCTACGAGCAGTACTTC
CASSQWGYEQYF
>TRBV6-2/TRBV6-3|few|TRBD1|TRBJ1-5
TGTGCCAGCAGTGGAACCGATACAGGGGGCCTTTTGAGCAATCAGCCCCAGCATTTT
CASSGTDTGGLLSNQPQHF
>TRBV29-1|NA|TRBD1|TRBJ2-6
TGCAGCGTTGAAGAAGACAGGGCTGGGGCCAACGTCCTGACTTTC
CSVEEDRAGANVLTF
>TRBV6-6|NA|NA|TRBJ1-1
TGTGCCAGCAGTTACTCTCTGCTGAACACTGAAGCTTTCTTT
CASSYSLLNTEAFF
>TRBV29-1|NA|NA|TRBJ1-1
TGCAGCGTTGTGCCCAGATTGTACACTGAAGCTTTCTTT
CSVVPRLYTEAFF
>TRBV9|few|NA|TRBJ2-4
TGTGCCAGCAGCCGGCGGGACAGCAAAAACATTCAGTACTTC
CASSRRDSKNIQYF
>TRBV4-1|NA|NA|TRBJ2-3
TGCGCCAGCAGCCACCCCAGCTCAGATACGCAGTATTTT
CASSHPSSDTQYF
>TRBV7-2|NA|NA|TRBJ1-1
TGTGCCAGCAGTTACAGGGACGGGAGTAGCACTGAAGCTTTCTTT
CASSYRDGSSTEAFF
>TRBV5-1|few|NA|TRBJ1-6
TGCGCCAGCAGCTTTAGGGGAGGCGATTCACCCCTCCACTTT
CASSFRGGDSPLHF